This T cell receptor beta chain emerged from a study of shared clonotypes between healthy human individuals. Overall study findings and caveats: Relative to memory subsets, naive subsets generally showed larger estimated richness. Naive CD4 clonotypes overlapped across several donors at approximately 5.3%.

Study donors comprised healthy, HIV-negative adults devoid of recent acute infection or vaccination. Profiling relied on immunoSEQ multiplex PCR, and the TCRdb table lists in-frame clones only, not all of them. In the table there are approximately 2.5 million clones, roughly 93% of which are singletons. On this clone itself: The antigen remains undetermined.

This TCR was sampled from a man between 18 and 29 years old in good health. Some clones in this sample may be carry-over from other donors' samples. Material for sequencing was naive CD4+ T cells from PBMCs. The subset is: CD45RA+ positively selected.

This CDR3 reads CASSGRGLAGINEQFF. The CDR3, as DNA: TGTGCCAGCAGCGGAAGGGGACTAGCGGGAATCAATGAGCAGTTCTTC. This sequence joins TRBV7-9 and TRBJ2-1, with 13 positions matching TRBD2. Losses at the gene ends were 5 bases for V and 6 bases for J; bases not matched to a gene: 7. The germline V gene has CDR1 SEHNR and CDR2 FQNEAQ (reference sequence). This CDR3 region has 16 residues.